In its sample, the clone carrying this T cell receptor (beta chain) was seen a few times. As yet, its antigen is unknown. Authors of the study amplified TCR beta CDR3 regions from RNA transcripts. The HTBI primer set served for first-round RT-PCR of the TCR CDR3. TCRdb reanalysed the multiplex PCR reads using MiXCR and keeps one entry per CDR3 protein. There are 490,000 or so distinct CDR3 sequences in the sample; 15% to 20% occur only once, and 47% lies in the top ten. The data originate from a study of T cells in Graves' hyperthyroidism and ophthalmopathy. Study outcomes and limitations: Blood held most thyroid clonotypes expanded above 0.001 frequency.

Sequencing used blood. The clonotype was recovered from a middle-aged man with Graves' ophthalmopathy.

CDR3 loop: CASSLGPGQQETQYF. CDR3 nucleotides: TGTGCCAGCAGCTTAGGTCCGGGACAGCAAGAGACCCAGTACTTC. The chain recombines TRBV7-9 with TRBJ2-5; the match to TRBD1 covers 7 bases. V was clipped by 1 base and J by 2 bases; unmatched bases: 4. This CDR3 has 15 amino acids. Germline assignment: CDR1 SEHNR and CDR2 FQNEAQ (reference sequence).